Shown below are 11 T cell receptor beta chains from a single sample sequenced in a study of OX40 agonist ivuxolimab in advanced cancers. The table came from immunoSEQ multiplex PCR; TCRdb's copy has only in-frame clones and leaves some out. The table has tens of thousands of clones, roughly 88% seen once. The sequencing here drew on CD4+ or CD8+ T cells sorted from blood, taken in a trial of the OX40 agonist ivuxolimab. Receptors were obtained from an adult with an advanced solid tumor such as melanoma, head and neck, liver or kidney cancer.

The CDR3 reads CATSREPTNEQYF. The CDR3 DNA follows: TGTGCCACCAGCAGAGAACCAACGAACGAGCAGTACTTC. This chain connects TRBV15 to TRBJ2-7; D uncertain. Per the germline V gene, CDR1 is LNHNV and CDR2 is YYDKDF (reference sequence). The CDR3 has 13 residues. V shed 0 bases and J shed 5 bases, with 8 bases lying between them.

The rearrangement uses TRBV28 and TRBJ1-5; D remains unclear. V was pared by 3 bases and J by 2 bases, with 11 bases between. Germline V gene lookup returns CDR1 MDHEN and CDR2 SYDVKM. The CDR3 covers 15 residues. The CDR3 here is CASSFLQWGNQPQHF. Here the CDR3 DNA reads TGTGCCAGCAGTTTCCTTCAGTGGGGCAATCAGCCCCAGCATTTT. Full variable domain (rest looked up from reference TRBV28 and TRBJ1-5): DVKVTQSSRYLVKRTGEKVFLECVQDMDHENMFWYRQDPGLGLRLIYFSYDVKMKEKGDIPEGYSVSREKKERFSLILESASTNQTSMYLCASSFLQWGNQPQHFGDGTRLSIL.

V usage is TRBV7-9 and J usage is TRBJ2-7, with D maybe TRBD2 (7 bases). There are 16 residues in the CDR3. Looked up from germline, CDR1 is SEHNR and CDR2 is FQNEAQ (reference sequence). Trimming removed 1 base from V and 5 bases from J, with 18 bases in between. The CDR3 spells CASSLDGGAGLHEQYF. The CDR3 bases are TGTGCCAGCAGCTTAGATGGGGGGGCGGGTCTCCACGAGCAGTACTTC.

The chain uses TRBV6-5 and TRBJ2-2; D ambiguous. The length of the CDR3 is 15 residues. V shed 0 bases and J shed 3 bases, with 8 bases lying between them. Germline loops: CDR1 MNHEY, CDR2 SVGAGI. The CDR3 region is CASSYSNRYTGELFF. The DNA for the CDR3 is TGTGCCAGCAGTTACTCGAACCGTTACACCGGGGAGCTGTTTTTT.

V is TRBV11-1 and J is TRBJ2-5; TRBD2 aligns across 7 bases. The junction had 8 bases not matched to a gene; V was cut back by 4 bases and J by 0 bases. The CDR3 runs to 16 residues. Germline CDR1 reads SGHAT; CDR2 reads FQDESV (reference sequence). This CDR3 is CASSSGRGIDQETQYF. CDR3 nucleotides: TGTGCCAGCAGCTCGGGGCGGGGGATCGACCAAGAGACCCAGTACTTC.

CDR3 in DNA: TGTGCCAGCCGAAGACAGGGCGGGAGGACAGATACGCAGTATTTT. Amino acid sequence: CASRRQGGRTDTQYF. This rearrangement joins TRBV5-4 to TRBJ2-3, with a weak D call TRBD2 (8 bases). The CDR3 loop spans 15 amino acids. Between the trimmed V and J ends, which lost 7 bases and 3 bases, there was a span of 18 bases. Germline V gene data show CDR1 as SGHNT and CDR2 as YYREEE (reference sequence). The full variable domain, in which reference TRBV5-4 and TRBJ2-3 provide the parts outside the CDR3, is ETGVTQSPTHLIKTRGQQVTLRCSSQSGHNTVSWYQQALGQGPQFIFQYYREEENGRGNFPPRFSGLQFPNYSSELNVNALELDDSALYLCASRRQGGRTDTQYFGPGTRLTVL.

The gene calls are TRBV18 and TRBJ2-7, with 7 bases identical to TRBD1. With V trimmed by 3 bases and J by 2 bases, 4 bases remained unmatched. CDR3 length: 14 residues. The germline V gene has CDR1 KGHSH and CDR2 LQKENI. CDR3 bases: TGTGCCAGCTCACCCACGGGACAGACCTACGAGCAGTACTTC. It encodes CASSPTGQTYEQYF.

This chain links TRBV5-1 with TRBJ2-1, with TRBD1 identical over 7 bases. CDR3 length: 15 residues. Per germline, CDR1 SGHRS and CDR2 YFSETQ. Trimming removed 0 bases from V and 4 bases from J; junction bases left unmatched: 4. The DNA of the CDR3 is TGCGCCAGCAGCTTGGTCGGACAGGCATACAATGAGCAGTTCTTC. It specifies CASSLVGQAYNEQFF.

The chain couples TRBV19 to TRBJ2-7; D might be TRBD2 (5 bases). Germline V gives CDR1 LNHDA, CDR2 SQIVND (reference sequence). The CDR3 sequence is 14 residues long. V dropped 5 bases and J dropped 3 bases, with 14 bases sitting between them. This chain's CDR3 is CASSPQRGSYEQYF. The CDR3 nucleotides are TGTGCCAGTAGTCCTCAACGGGGAAGCTACGAGCAGTACTTC.

This clone was recorded once. This sequence joins TRBV6-6 and TRBJ2-7, with 13 bases aligning to TRBD2. The ends lost 2 bases at V and 6 bases at J; junction bases unmatched: 4. Germline V CDR1 and CDR2: MNHNY, SVGAGI (reference sequence). The CDR3 covers 15 residues. The CDR3 DNA sequence: TGTGCCAGCAGTTACGGACTAGCGGGAGATCGCGAGCAGTACTTC. Protein sequence: CASSYGLAGDREQYF.

Only a few counts were recorded for this clone. The chain employs TRBV30 and TRBJ1-5; D is unclear. The CDR3 is made up of 15 amino acids. The ends were cut back, 3 bases at V and 3 bases at J, with 15 bases in the middle. Germline lookup yields CDR1 GTSNPN and CDR2 SVGIG (reference sequence). Here the CDR3 DNA reads TGTGCCTGGAGCCCAAAGACGGGTTACAATCAGCCCCAGCATTTT. Translated, it gives CAWSPKTGYNQPQHF.